The 32 T cell receptor beta chains in this list originate from one sample, sequenced in a study of T-cell reconstitution after alpha-beta-depleted transplantation in children. Preparation of the TCRbeta library involved a method that used unique molecular identifiers. From the PCR reads, TCRdb called clonotypes with MiXCR, one entry per CDR3 protein. The repertoire holds hundreds of thousands of distinct CDR3 sequences, with more than 20% as singletons. This material consisted of PBMCs, mostly from graft donor cells, taken 360 days after TCRalphabeta/CD19-depleted stem cell transplant. These receptors all stem from a female patient aged 2-15 years who had a stem cell transplant for congenital amegakaryocytic thrombocytopenia, so the T cells may come from the graft donor.

The sample holds a few counts of this clonotype. The chain recombines TRBV12-3 or TRBV12-4 with TRBJ2-3; 8 bases are a match to TRBD2. With 8 bases clipped from V and 12 bases from J, the junction kept 10 bases outside the gene matches. CDR3 size: 12 residues. CDR3 sequence (DNA): TGTGCCAGCCAAGCGGGGGAGGTAAAACAGTATTTT. Translating gives CASQAGEVKQYF.

This sequence joins TRBV20-1 and TRBJ2-1; TRBD2 matches at 7 bases. Germline values: CDR1 DFQATT, CDR2 SNEGSKA (reference sequence). The CDR3 runs 13 residues. Trimming at V came to 3 bases and at J to 9 bases, leaving 8 bases not matched to a gene. The CDR3 DNA follows: TGCAGTGCTAGGGGCTCCTGGACTAGTGAGCAGTTCTTC. Encoded protein: CSARGSWTSEQFF.

This chain connects TRBV6-1 to TRBJ1-2, with D tentatively TRBD1 (6 bases). The germline V gene has CDR1 MNHNS and CDR2 SASEGT. The CDR3 is 13 amino acids. The germline V and J ends were trimmed by 3 bases and 3 bases, with 8 bases remaining between them. CDR3 nucleotides: TGTGCCAGCAGTGATACAGGGTACTATGGCTACACCTTC. It yields the protein CASSDTGYYGYTF.

This clonotype was recorded once. The chain recombines TRBV7-9 with TRBJ1-1, with a weak D call TRBD1 (5 bases). This CDR3 contains 14 residues. Germline V lookup: CDR1 SEHNR, CDR2 FQNEAQ (reference sequence). V gave up 6 bases and J gave up 6 bases, with 17 bases separating them. The CDR3 DNA follows: TGTGCCAGCAGTCAGACCAGGGAATATCCTGAAGCTTTCTTT. Translated, it gives CASSQTREYPEAFF.

The table lists this clonotype with a few counts. In DNA, the CDR3 is TGTGCCAGCCGGCGGGAGGACGGCACTGAAGCTTTCTTT. It translates to CASRREDGTEAFF. The chain links TRBV2 to TRBJ1-1; D ambiguous. This CDR3 is built from 13 residues. Trimming left V 8 bases short and J 4 bases short, with 14 bases between. From germline, CDR1 is SNHLY and CDR2 FYNNEI.

The chain is built from TRBV4-1 and TRBJ2-7, with TRBD1 matching 8 bases. CDR3 length equals 17 residues. The V and J ends lost 3 bases and 2 bases, in that order; junction bases with no gene match: 12. Germline V gives CDR1 MGHRA, CDR2 YSYEKL. The CDR3 DNA is TGCGCCAGCAGCCACCCCCCGAGAACAGGGGGGACCTACGAGCAGTACTTC. Residues: CASSHPPRTGGTYEQYF.

This clonotype was picked up many times. The gene calls are TRBV4-2 and TRBJ2-1; 9 bases match TRBD2. The CDR3 runs 16 residues. Germline V gene data show CDR1 as LGHNA and CDR2 as YNFKEQ. Losses at the gene ends were 4 bases for V and 5 bases for J; bases not matched to a gene: 9. CDR3 nucleotide sequence: TGTGCCAGCAGCCCGTTTGAGCGGGAGGTACACAATGAGCAGTTCTTC. This codes for CASSPFEREVHNEQFF.

V gene TRBV20-1 combines with J gene TRBJ2-4; perhaps D is TRBD1 or TRBD2 (5 bases each). This CDR3 has 14 residues. Trimming took 1 base from V and 7 from J, leaving 14 bases between them. The germline V gene has CDR1 DFQATT and CDR2 SNEGSKA (reference sequence). The CDR3 here is CSARARGAVNIQYF. The CDR3 DNA reads as TGCAGTGCTAGAGCCCGGGGCGCCGTTAACATTCAGTACTTC.

This clonotype appeared a few times. The chain employs TRBV28 and TRBJ1-3, with D perhaps matching TRBD1 (6 bases). The germline V gene has CDR1 MDHEN and CDR2 SYDVKM. CDR3 length equals 16 residues. V was shortened by 4 bases and J by 0 bases, with 13 bases between the two germline ends. The CDR3 reads CASSSPGAHSGNTIYF. DNA for the CDR3: TGTGCCAGCAGTTCCCCGGGGGCCCACTCTGGAAACACCATATATTTT.

The chain employs TRBV7-9 and TRBJ2-7, with a weak D call TRBD1 (6 bases). Germline V CDR1 and CDR2: SEHNR, FQNEAQ (reference sequence). This CDR3 has 14 residues. Trimming took off 0 bases at V and 3 bases at J, with 9 bases between the two ends. Here the CDR3 reads CASSLATGIYEQYF. The DNA for the CDR3 is TGTGCCAGCAGCTTAGCCACAGGGATCTACGAGCAGTACTTC.

This clonotype was picked up a small number of times. J is TRBJ2-3 and V is TRBV5-1; tentatively, D is TRBD1 or TRBD2 (5 bases each). This CDR3 contains 15 residues. Germline V gives CDR1 SGHRS, CDR2 YFSETQ. With 4 bases removed from V and 2 bases from J, the gap between germline ends came to 14 bases. The CDR3 DNA reads TGCGCCAGCAGCCCGGGGCCTTCGAACACAGATACGCAGTATTTT. Protein: CASSPGPSNTDTQYF.

The rearrangement uses TRBV7-2 and TRBJ1-4; D gene uncertain. CDR1 SGHTA and CDR2 FQGNSA come from the germline V gene. Trimming shortened V by 2 bases and J by 6 bases, and 10 bases separated the two germline ends. The length of the CDR3 is 14 residues. CDR3 nucleotide sequence: TGTGCCAGCAGCTTATCCGGCTCTTATGAAAAACTGTTTTTT. This gives the protein CASSLSGSYEKLFF.

The genes are TRBV5-1 and TRBJ2-7, with D perhaps matching TRBD1 (6 bases). Trimming left V 5 bases short and J 0 bases short, with 21 bases between. CDR1 SGHRS and CDR2 YFSETQ come from the germline V gene. This CDR3 is built from 17 residues. The CDR3 is CASRQGQSHTSSYEQYF. For the CDR3, the DNA is TGCGCCAGCAGACAGGGACAATCCCATACGAGCTCCTACGAGCAGTACTTC.

This clonotype was observed a handful of times. The genes are TRBV12-3 or TRBV12-4 and TRBJ2-7; D is uncertain. CDR3 length equals 13 residues. Deletions cut 5 bases from V and 3 bases from J, with 11 bases between. The CDR3 DNA is TGTGCCAGCAGTCCCCAAAATCACTACGAGCAGTACTTC. Its protein is CASSPQNHYEQYF.

This clonotype appeared many times. The chain employs TRBV28 and TRBJ2-5, with no clear D. Germline CDR1 reads MDHEN; CDR2 reads SYDVKM. The CDR3 runs 11 residues. V was trimmed by 5 bases and J by 5 bases, leaving 6 bases between them. The CDR3 region is CASSGPETQYF. The CDR3 nucleotides read TGTGCCAGCAGTGGTCCGGAGACCCAGTACTTC. Full variable domain (missing parts from reference TRBV28 and TRBJ2-5): DVKVTQSSRYLVKRTGEKVFLECVQDMDHENMFWYRQDPGLGLRLIYFSYDVKMKEKGDIPEGYSVSREKKERFSLILESASTNQTSMYLCASSGPETQYFGPGTRLLVL.

This clonotype was observed many times. V is TRBV28 and J is TRBJ2-1, with 9 bases fitting TRBD2. The CDR3 is made up of 15 amino acids. Germline V gene data show CDR1 as MDHEN and CDR2 as SYDVKM. Trimming removed 2 bases from V and 7 bases from J; junction bases left unmatched: 6. CDR3 nucleotides: TGTGCCAGCAGTTTACAAGCGGGAGGAACGAATGAGCAGTTCTTC. Protein product: CASSLQAGGTNEQFF.

The V gene is TRBV20-1, the J gene TRBJ1-2; a possible D gene is TRBD1 (5 bases). The CDR3 has 14 residues. Germline CDR1 and CDR2: DFQATT and SNEGSKA (reference sequence). Trimming stripped 3 bases from V and 1 base from J, with 12 bases between. The CDR3 spells CSASRQHLNYGYTF. The CDR3 coding sequence is TGCAGTGCTAGTCGACAGCACCTTAACTATGGCTACACCTTC.

The chain recombines TRBV5-6 with TRBJ2-5, with 9 bases identical to TRBD1. V was pared by 4 bases and J by 3 bases, with 13 bases of the junction left unmatched. CDR1 and CDR2 from the germline V gene are SGHDT and YYEEEE. This CDR3 comprises 17 residues. The DNA for the CDR3 is TGTGCCAGCAGCCTAAGAAGAATCGACAGGGGGGAAGAGACCCAGTACTTC. As protein: CASSLRRIDRGEETQYF.

The table lists this clonotype with many counts. This chain uses TRBV7-9 with TRBJ2-5; D gene unclear. Trimming removed 1 base from V and 5 bases from J, with 5 bases in between. The CDR3 consists of 12 residues. Germline values: CDR1 SEHNR, CDR2 FQNEAQ (reference sequence). CDR3 in amino acids: CASSLVSETQYF. CDR3 bases: TGTGCCAGCAGCTTAGTTAGTGAGACCCAGTACTTC.

This rearrangement joins TRBV30 to TRBJ2-2; 10 nucleotides match TRBD2. This CDR3 has 15 residues. V dropped 2 bases and J dropped 5; count of bases not matched to a gene: 5. CDR1 and CDR2 (germline): GTSNPN, SVGIG (reference sequence). CDR3 residues: CAWSRLAGGTGELFF. For the CDR3, the DNA is TGTGCCTGGAGTCGTTTAGCGGGGGGAACCGGGGAGCTGTTTTTT.

This clonotype was counted many times. The chain joins TRBV29-1 to TRBJ2-5; the match to TRBD2 covers 10 bases. Germline V gives CDR1 SQVTM, CDR2 ANQGSEA. V dropped 6 bases and J dropped 3; count of bases not matched to a gene: 4. The CDR3 is made up of 13 amino acids. Written as DNA, the CDR3 is TGCAGCGTAGGACTAGCGGTTAAAGAGACCCAGTACTTC. It yields the protein CSVGLAVKETQYF.

In its sample, this clonotype was seen a few times. This chain links TRBV20-1 with TRBJ2-7, with D tentatively TRBD1 (6 bases). Germline CDR1 is DFQATT and CDR2 is SNEGSKA (reference sequence). V was pared by 4 bases and J by 3 bases, with 16 bases between. CDR3 length: 14 amino acids. CDR3 in DNA: TGCAGTGCTACATTGGACAGCCCAGACTACGAGCAGTACTTC. Its protein is CSATLDSPDYEQYF.

This clonotype was detected only a few times. The chain has TRBV10-3 and TRBJ2-5; TRBD2 aligns across 7 bases. With V trimmed by 10 bases and J by 2 bases, 7 bases remained unmatched. The CDR3 sequence is 13 residues long. Germline V gene sequence: CDR1 ENHRY, CDR2 SYGVKD. Here the CDR3 DNA reads TGTGCCAGCTCCAGCGGGGAGCAAGAGACCCAGTACTTC. Translated, it gives CASSSGEQETQYF.

This clonotype was counted only a few times. The CDR3 DNA is TGTGCCAGCAGCCCCAGGGAGGGTACGCAGTATTTT. This encodes CASSPREGTQYF. The V gene is TRBV7-3, the J gene TRBJ2-3; TRBD2 matches 7 bases. Germline values: CDR1 SGHTA, CDR2 FQGTGA. Germline trimming cut 5 bases from V and 8 bases from J; bases unmatched to any gene: 4. The CDR3 extends over 12 amino acids. Full variable domain (remainder filled in from reference TRBV7-3 and TRBJ2-3): GAGVSQTPSNKVTEKGKYVELRCDPISGHTALYWYRQSLGQGPEFLIYFQGTGAADDSGLPNDRFFAVRPEGSVSTLKIQRTERGDSAVYLCASSPREGTQYFGPGTRLTVL.

This clonotype was counted between two and nine times. The chain employs TRBV29-1 and TRBJ2-1; 10 nucleotides match TRBD2. The CDR3 extends over 14 amino acids. Germline assignment: CDR1 SQVTM and CDR2 ANQGSEA. V dropped 6 bases and J dropped 4; count of bases not matched to a gene: 6. The CDR3 here is CSVARTSGYNEQFF. CDR3 nucleotide sequence: TGCAGCGTGGCACGGACTAGCGGTTACAATGAGCAGTTCTTC.

This clonotype came up a few times. The rearrangement links TRBV19 to TRBJ1-5; D gene uncertain. V dropped 1 base and J dropped 7 bases, with 8 bases sitting between them. Germline V gene lookup returns CDR1 LNHDA and CDR2 SQIVND (reference sequence). The CDR3 has 13 amino acids. The CDR3 DNA sequence: TGTGCCAGTAGTATAGGGGTCTGGCAGCCCCAGCATTTT. Its translation: CASSIGVWQPQHF.

The genes are TRBV5-6 and TRBJ2-7; TRBD2 agrees at 12 bases. The CDR3 extends over 17 amino acids. V lost 0 bases, J lost 3 bases, and 7 bases stayed unmatched. Germline CDR1 is SGHDT and CDR2 is YYEEEE. The CDR3 region has the DNA TGTGCCAGCAGCTTGGCGCCCCGGACTAGCGGGATCTACGAGCAGTACTTC. This sequence encodes CASSLAPRTSGIYEQYF.

The chain joins TRBV5-8 to TRBJ1-1; 8 bases map to TRBD1. Germline CDR1 reads SGHTS; CDR2 reads YDEGEE. The V segment lost 6 bases and the J segment 1 base; nucleotides outside the gene matches: 8. The length of the CDR3 is 15 residues. The CDR3 sequence is CASTRDRNRNTEAFF. The CDR3 coding sequence is TGTGCCAGCACCCGGGACAGGAACCGGAACACTGAAGCTTTCTTT.

This clonotype was seen only a few times. The rearrangement joins TRBV20-1 to TRBJ2-3; TRBD2 agrees at 9 bases. This CDR3 is built from 16 residues. V trimming: 0 bases; J trimming: 4 bases; junction bases outside the gene matches: 8. Per germline, CDR1 DFQATT and CDR2 SNEGSKA (reference sequence). Here the CDR3 DNA reads TGCAGTGCTAGAGAGTACCCGGCGGGAGGGCCAGATACGCAGTATTTT. Translated, it gives CSAREYPAGGPDTQYF.

This clonotype was seen a few times. The chain employs TRBV5-1 and TRBJ1-1; D perhaps matches TRBD1 (5 bases). The ends were cut back, 1 base at V and 0 bases at J, with 7 bases in the middle. There are 14 residues in the CDR3. The germline gives CDR1 SGHRS, CDR2 YFSETQ. CDR3 DNA sequence: TGCGCCAGCAGCTTGCCGGGGGTGAACACTGAAGCTTTCTTT. Translation: CASSLPGVNTEAFF.

The V call is TRBV19, the J call TRBJ2-1; 10 positions match TRBD1. Germline V gene data show CDR1 as LNHDA and CDR2 as SQIVND (reference sequence). There are 15 residues in the CDR3. Trimming cost V 5 bases and J 8 bases; bases outside gene matches: 9. This CDR3 reads CASSPGQGPQYEQFF. Written as DNA, the CDR3 is TGTGCCAGTAGTCCGGGACAGGGGCCCCAGTATGAGCAGTTCTTC.

The rearrangement joins TRBV6-5 to TRBJ1-5, with 9 bases aligning to TRBD1. In germline, CDR1 is MNHEY, CDR2 SVGAGI. V trimming: 0 bases; J trimming: 6 bases; junction bases outside the gene matches: 12. The CDR3 covers 18 residues. CDR3 protein: CASSYSSLVGTGFQPQHF. The CDR3 region has the DNA TGTGCCAGCAGTTACTCGAGTTTGGTTGGGACAGGGTTTCAGCCCCAGCATTTT.